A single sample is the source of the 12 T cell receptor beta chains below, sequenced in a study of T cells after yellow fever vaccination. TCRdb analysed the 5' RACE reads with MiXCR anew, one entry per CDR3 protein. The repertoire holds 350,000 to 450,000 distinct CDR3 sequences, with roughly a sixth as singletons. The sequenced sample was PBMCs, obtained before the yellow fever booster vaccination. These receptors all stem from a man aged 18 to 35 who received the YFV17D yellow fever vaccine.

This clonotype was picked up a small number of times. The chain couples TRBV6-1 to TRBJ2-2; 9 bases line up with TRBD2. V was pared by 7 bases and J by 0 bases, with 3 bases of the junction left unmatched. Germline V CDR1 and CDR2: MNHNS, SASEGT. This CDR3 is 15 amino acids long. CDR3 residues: CASTRTSANTGELFF. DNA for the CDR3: TGTGCCAGCACAAGGACTAGCGCGAACACCGGGGAGCTGTTTTTT.

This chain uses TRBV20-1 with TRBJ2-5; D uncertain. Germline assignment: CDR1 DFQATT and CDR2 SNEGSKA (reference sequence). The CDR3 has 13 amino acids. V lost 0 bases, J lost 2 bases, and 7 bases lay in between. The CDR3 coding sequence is TGCAGTGCTAGAGATCTAGGTCAAGAGACCCAGTACTTC. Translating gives CSARDLGQETQYF.

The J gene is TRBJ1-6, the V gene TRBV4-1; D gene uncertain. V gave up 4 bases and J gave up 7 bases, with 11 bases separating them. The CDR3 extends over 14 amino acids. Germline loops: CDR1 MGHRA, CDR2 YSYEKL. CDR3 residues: CASSPYSANSPLHF. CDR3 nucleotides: TGCGCCAGCAGCCCCTACTCCGCGAATTCACCCCTCCACTTT.

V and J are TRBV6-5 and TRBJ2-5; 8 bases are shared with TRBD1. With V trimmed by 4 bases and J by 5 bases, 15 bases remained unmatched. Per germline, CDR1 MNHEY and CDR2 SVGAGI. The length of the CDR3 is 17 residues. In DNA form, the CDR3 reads TGTGCCAGCAGTTTCTTACATCAGGGGGCAGGTGGGGAGACCCAGTACTTC. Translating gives CASSFLHQGAGGETQYF.

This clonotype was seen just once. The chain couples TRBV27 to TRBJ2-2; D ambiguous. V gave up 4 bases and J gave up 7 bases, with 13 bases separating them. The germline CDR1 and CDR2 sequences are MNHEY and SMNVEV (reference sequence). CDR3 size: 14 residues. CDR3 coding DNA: TGTGCCAGCAGTTATTCTGCGGCTGTCGGGGAGCTGTTTTTT. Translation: CASSYSAAVGELFF.

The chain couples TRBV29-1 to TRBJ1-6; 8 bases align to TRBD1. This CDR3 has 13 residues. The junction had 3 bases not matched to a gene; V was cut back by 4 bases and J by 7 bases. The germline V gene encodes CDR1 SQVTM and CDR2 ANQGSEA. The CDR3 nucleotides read TGCAGCGTTGCGGACAGGGTAAATTCACCCCTCCACTTT. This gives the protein CSVADRVNSPLHF.

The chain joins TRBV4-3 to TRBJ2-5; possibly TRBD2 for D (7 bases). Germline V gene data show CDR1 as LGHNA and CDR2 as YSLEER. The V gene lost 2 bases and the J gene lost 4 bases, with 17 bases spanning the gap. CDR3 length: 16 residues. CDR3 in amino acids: CASSQFRGGAGETQYF. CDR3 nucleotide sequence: TGCGCCAGCAGCCAATTTAGGGGGGGAGCGGGAGAGACCCAGTACTTC.

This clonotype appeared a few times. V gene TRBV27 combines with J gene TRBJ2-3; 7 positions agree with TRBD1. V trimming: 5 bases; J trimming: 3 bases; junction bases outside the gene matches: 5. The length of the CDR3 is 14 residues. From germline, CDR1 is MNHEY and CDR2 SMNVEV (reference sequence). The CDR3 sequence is CASSPLTGTDTQYF. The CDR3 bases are TGTGCCAGCAGTCCACTGACAGGGACAGATACGCAGTATTTT.

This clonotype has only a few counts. The CDR3 nucleotides are TGTGCCAGCAGCCCGGTACTAGCGGCGCCCTACAATGAGCAGTTCTTC. Amino acids: CASSPVLAAPYNEQFF. This chain links TRBV7-9 with TRBJ2-1; 8 bases agree with TRBD2. Germline CDR1 SEHNR, CDR2 FQNEAQ (reference sequence). CDR3 length: 16 amino acids. V lost 5 bases to trimming and J lost 2 bases; unmatched junction nucleotides: 8.

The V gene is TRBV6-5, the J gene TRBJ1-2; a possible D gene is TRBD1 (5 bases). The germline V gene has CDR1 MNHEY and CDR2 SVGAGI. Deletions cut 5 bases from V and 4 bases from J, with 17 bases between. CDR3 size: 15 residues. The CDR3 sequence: CASSSQGTGSYGYTF. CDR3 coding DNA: TGTGCCAGCAGTAGTCAGGGTACGGGCAGCTATGGCTACACCTTC.

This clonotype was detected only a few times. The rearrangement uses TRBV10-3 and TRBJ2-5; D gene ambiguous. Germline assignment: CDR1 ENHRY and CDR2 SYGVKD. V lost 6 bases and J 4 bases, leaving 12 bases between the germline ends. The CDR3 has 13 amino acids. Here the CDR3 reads CAISSGARETQYF. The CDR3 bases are TGTGCCATCAGCTCCGGTGCAAGAGAGACCCAGTACTTC.

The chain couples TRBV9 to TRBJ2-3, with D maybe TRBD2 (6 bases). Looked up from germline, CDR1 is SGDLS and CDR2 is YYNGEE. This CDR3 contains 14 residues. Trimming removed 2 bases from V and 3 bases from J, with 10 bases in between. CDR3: CASSVGGKTDTQYF. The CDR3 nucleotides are TGTGCCAGCAGCGTCGGAGGGAAGACAGATACGCAGTATTTT. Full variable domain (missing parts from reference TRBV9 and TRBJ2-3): DSGVTQTPKHLITATGQRVTLRCSPRSGDLSVYWYQQSLDQGLQFLIQYYNGEERAKGNILERFSAQQFPDLHSELNLSSLELGDSALYFCASSVGGKTDTQYFGPGTRLTVL.